These 30 T cell receptor beta chains were sequenced from one sample in a study of CD8 T cells in Susac syndrome. Random hexamers primed reverse transcription of about 0.45 to 1 ug RNA. MiXCR, run by TCRdb on the immunoSEQ multiplex PCR reads, gives a single entry per CDR3 protein. Seen here are 160,000 or so distinct CDR3 sequences, 85% to 95% observed once, and the top ten hold roughly 0.11%. Sequences were obtained from CD4+ T cells from PBMCs. These receptors all come from a human donor with Susac syndrome.

CDR3 nucleotide sequence: TGTGCCAGCTCACCGACAGGTAATGAGCAGTTCTTC. This codes for CASSPTGNEQFF. The V and J genes are TRBV18 and TRBJ2-1, with D maybe TRBD1 (6 bases). Trimming removed 3 bases at V and 7 bases at J, with 7 bases between. The CDR3 consists of 12 residues. Looked up from germline, CDR1 is KGHSH and CDR2 is LQKENI.

This clonotype is a singleton in its sample. V is TRBV5-1 and J is TRBJ1-2; D is perhaps TRBD1 (6 bases). Germline V gives CDR1 SGHRS, CDR2 YFSETQ. The V end lost 0 bases, the J end lost 2 bases, and 8 bases lay between the germline ends. This CDR3 region has 14 residues. CDR3 nucleotide sequence: TGCGCCAGCAGCTTGGCCACAGGGAACTATGGCTACACCTTC. Translated, it gives CASSLATGNYGYTF.

The chain recombines TRBV2 with TRBJ1-6; D is unresolved. From germline, CDR1 is SNHLY and CDR2 FYNNEI. This CDR3 contains 11 residues. The V end lost 2 bases, the J end lost 10 bases, and 3 bases lay between the germline ends. This CDR3 is CASSESSPLHF. The CDR3, as DNA: TGTGCCAGCAGTGAATCATCACCCCTCCACTTT.

The chain couples TRBV20-1 to TRBJ1-2; no clear D gene. The CDR3 has 11 residues. CDR1 DFQATT and CDR2 SNEGSKA come from the germline V gene (reference sequence). Trimming left V 3 bases short and J 4 bases short, with 6 bases between. The chain's CDR3 is CSARGGYGYTF. In nucleotides, the CDR3 is TGCAGTGCTAGGGGCGGCTATGGCTACACCTTC.

The V and J genes are TRBV5-1 and TRBJ2-3; possibly TRBD2 for D (6 bases). This CDR3 comprises 15 residues. Trimming pared 0 bases from V and 2 bases from J, leaving 10 bases between. Germline V gene data show CDR1 as SGHRS and CDR2 as YFSETQ. Written as DNA, the CDR3 is TGCGCCAGCAGCTTGGGCGGGATCGCCACAGATACGCAGTATTTT. Translating it yields CASSLGGIATDTQYF.

The V gene is TRBV30, the J gene TRBJ1-2, with no clear D. This CDR3 is 13 amino acids long. The germline gives CDR1 GTSNPN, CDR2 SVGIG (reference sequence). Trimming removed 4 bases at V and 6 bases at J, with 15 bases between. CDR3 amino acids: CAWNGERGDGYTF. CDR3 nucleotides: TGTGCCTGGAACGGGGAACGAGGCGATGGCTACACCTTC.

This clonotype was seen a single time. The rearrangement uses TRBV20-1 and TRBJ2-7; maybe TRBD1 (5 bases). CDR3 length equals 13 residues. V was clipped by 1 base and J by 5 bases, with 12 bases between them. The germline V gene encodes CDR1 DFQATT and CDR2 SNEGSKA (reference sequence). As DNA, the CDR3 is TGCAGTGCTAGAGTTCCAGGGATAAACGAGCAGTACTTC. It is translated as CSARVPGINEQYF.

In this sample, this clonotype turned up once. The chain has TRBV25-1 and TRBJ1-3; D might be TRBD1 (6 bases). The CDR3 has 13 residues. Per germline, CDR1 MGHDK and CDR2 SYGVNS. Trimming pared 3 bases from V and 3 bases from J, leaving 6 bases between. CDR3 protein: CASSETGGNTIYF. The CDR3, as DNA: TGTGCCAGCAGTGAGACAGGTGGAAACACCATATATTTT.

The chain uses TRBV10-3 and TRBJ1-1; TRBD1 matches 11 bases. This CDR3 spans 17 amino acids. Per germline, CDR1 ENHRY and CDR2 SYGVKD. V lost 5 bases, J lost 11 bases, and 19 bases stayed unmatched. The CDR3 nucleotides are TGTGCCATCAGTCAGGACAGGGGGCCTGTGAGTCGCCAGGTCGCTTTCTTT. As protein: CAISQDRGPVSRQVAFF.

This chain connects TRBV5-4 to TRBJ2-5; 11 nucleotides align to TRBD2. The length of the CDR3 is 18 residues. Losses at the gene ends were 4 bases for V and 1 base for J; bases not matched to a gene: 12. Germline-derived CDR1 and CDR2 are SGHNT and YYREEE (reference sequence). The CDR3 spells CASSPGALAGGIQETQYF. In DNA form, the CDR3 reads TGTGCCAGCAGCCCTGGGGCTCTAGCGGGGGGTATCCAAGAGACCCAGTACTTC.

This rearrangement joins TRBV20-1 to TRBJ2-6; 8 bases line up with TRBD1. With V trimmed by 6 bases and J by 0 bases, 10 bases remained unmatched. Germline V gives CDR1 DFQATT, CDR2 SNEGSKA (reference sequence). The CDR3 runs 17 residues. This chain's CDR3 is CSAQAGTGGSGANVLTF. As DNA, the CDR3 is TGCAGTGCGCAAGCCGGGACAGGAGGCTCTGGGGCCAACGTCCTGACTTTC.

CDR3 in DNA: TGTGCCAGCAGCGTGGGGTTTCTCGAGACCCAGTACTTC. Translating gives CASSVGFLETQYF. V usage is TRBV9 and J usage is TRBJ2-5; D is unresolved. V was trimmed by 2 bases and J by 5 bases, leaving 10 bases between them. The CDR3 totals 13 residues. Per germline, CDR1 SGDLS and CDR2 YYNGEE.

This chain links TRBV3-1 with TRBJ2-3; possibly TRBD2 for D (5 bases). This CDR3 comprises 15 residues. Deletions cut 2 bases from V and 2 bases from J, with 11 bases between. Germline CDR1 is LGHDT and CDR2 is YNNKEL (reference sequence). Here the CDR3 DNA reads TGTGCCAGCAGCCAATACGACTACTTCACAGATACGCAGTATTTT. This sequence encodes CASSQYDYFTDTQYF.

The chain combines TRBV5-1 with TRBJ1-2; 11 bases align to TRBD1. From germline, CDR1 is SGHRS and CDR2 YFSETQ. The CDR3 has 15 residues. Trimming took 0 bases from V and 6 from J; bases not matched to a gene: 4. As DNA, the CDR3 is TGCGCCAGCAGCTTGGCCGGGACAGGGGGTCATGGCTACACCTTC. Its protein is CASSLAGTGGHGYTF.

The chain carries TRBV12-3 or TRBV12-4 and TRBJ2-1; a weak D match, TRBD2 (6 bases). Trimming pared 7 bases from V and 0 bases from J, leaving 19 bases between. The CDR3 extends over 17 amino acids. This CDR3 is CASTQLPGTLSYNEQFF. CDR3 coding DNA: TGTGCCAGCACCCAGCTTCCCGGGACTCTCTCCTACAATGAGCAGTTCTTC.

The rearrangement joins TRBV11-2 to TRBJ2-5; D may be TRBD2 (5 bases). Per germline, CDR1 SGHAT and CDR2 FQNNGV. The CDR3 covers 14 residues. V was clipped by 1 base and J by 7 bases, with 13 bases between them. The CDR3 bases are TGTGCCAGCAGCTTAGTGACGGAGAGCGGGACCCAGTACTTC. Residues: CASSLVTESGTQYF.

The chain recombines TRBV20-1 with TRBJ1-5; D perhaps matches TRBD1 (5 bases). The germline V gene encodes CDR1 DFQATT and CDR2 SNEGSKA (reference sequence). The CDR3 sequence is 16 residues long. V was trimmed by 6 bases and J by 1 base, leaving 19 bases between them. CDR3: CSAKRDSLGSNQPQHF. The DNA of the CDR3 is TGCAGTGCGAAACGGGACTCCCTAGGCAGCAATCAGCCCCAGCATTTT.

The chain employs TRBV15 and TRBJ2-5, with D tentatively TRBD1 (7 bases). Looked up from germline, CDR1 is LNHNV and CDR2 is YYDKDF (reference sequence). The CDR3 has 16 residues. V gave up 3 bases and J gave up 5 bases, with 19 bases separating them. The CDR3 DNA reads as TGTGCCACCAGCAGGGGCGAGGGGGCGGGGATGGAGACCCAGTACTTC. It translates to CATSRGEGAGMETQYF.

The genes are TRBV18 and TRBJ1-3; D unclear. V lost 2 bases and J lost 6, with 8 bases in between. Germline CDR1 KGHSH, CDR2 LQKENI. There are 13 residues in the CDR3. The CDR3 is CASSPSDANTIYF. The CDR3 region has the DNA TGTGCCAGCTCACCATCAGACGCAAACACCATATATTTT.

The chain links TRBV5-4 to TRBJ1-2; the D is unclear. Between the trimmed V and J ends, which lost 1 base and 8 bases, there was a span of 9 bases. This CDR3 is 12 amino acids long. From germline, CDR1 is SGHNT and CDR2 YYREEE (reference sequence). The CDR3 DNA is TGTGCCAGCAGCTTGCAGGCGCGGGGCTACACCTTC. Translation gives CASSLQARGYTF.

This chain uses TRBV12-3 or TRBV12-4 with TRBJ1-2; D ambiguous. The CDR3 extends over 15 amino acids. The V gene lost 1 base and the J gene lost 2 bases, with 11 bases spanning the gap. CDR3 loop: CASSLDPGLNYGYTF. The CDR3 DNA reads as TGTGCCAGCAGTTTAGACCCGGGTCTAAACTATGGCTACACCTTC.

J is TRBJ2-5 and V is TRBV11-3; TRBD1 aligns across 8 bases. Trimming at V came to 5 bases and at J to 5 bases, leaving 10 bases not matched to a gene. Germline V CDR1 and CDR2: SGHNT, YENEEA. The CDR3 has 15 amino acids. This CDR3 reads CASSQTTGVGETQYF. The CDR3 region has the DNA TGTGCCAGCAGCCAAACGACAGGGGTCGGCGAGACCCAGTACTTC. Filled out from reference TRBV11-3 and TRBJ2-5, the complete variable domain reads EAGVVQSPRYKIIEKKQPVAFWCNPISGHNTLYWYLQNLGQGPELLIRYENEEAVDDSQLPKDRFSAERLKGVDSTLKIQPAELGDSAVYLCASSQTTGVGETQYFGPGTRLLVL.

The CDR3 DNA reads TGCAGCGTTGCCCCCGGGACAGGGGTCTCTGGCTACACCTTC. Protein sequence: CSVAPGTGVSGYTF. The V gene is TRBV29-1, the J gene TRBJ1-2; 10 nucleotides line up with TRBD1. This CDR3 region has 14 residues. After removal of 4 bases from V and 7 bases from J, the junction contained 9 bases not matched to a gene. Germline CDR1 SQVTM, CDR2 ANQGSEA. Based on the CDR3 plus reference TRBV29-1 and TRBJ1-2, the full variable domain is SAVISQKPSRDICQRGTSLTIQCQVDSQVTMMFWYRQQPGQSLTLIATANQGSEATYESGFVIDKFPISRPNLTFSTLTVSNMSPEDSSIYLCSVAPGTGVSGYTFGSGTRLTVV.

This clonotype came up once. V is TRBV5-6 and J is TRBJ1-4; no reliable D call. Trimming left V 2 bases short and J 0 bases short, with 5 bases between. This CDR3 comprises 14 residues. Germline-derived CDR1 and CDR2 are SGHDT and YYEEEE. In nucleotides, the CDR3 is TGTGCCAGCAGCTTTCGATCAACTAATGAAAAACTGTTTTTT. It specifies CASSFRSTNEKLFF. Drawing the rest from reference TRBV5-6 and TRBJ1-4, the complete variable domain is DAGVTQSPTHLIKTRGQQVTLRCSPKSGHDTVSWYQQALGQGPQFIFQYYEEEERQRGNFPDRFSGHQFPNYSSELNVNALLLGDSALYLCASSFRSTNEKLFFGSGTQLSVL.

The chain links TRBV3-1 to TRBJ2-5; TRBD2 matches at 9 bases. The germline CDR1 and CDR2 sequences are LGHDT and YNNKEL (reference sequence). Trimming at V came to 3 bases and at J to 4 bases, leaving 9 bases not matched to a gene. The CDR3 loop spans 16 amino acids. This CDR3 reads CASSHSLAGRGETQYF. CDR3 bases: TGTGCCAGCAGCCACAGCCTAGCGGGGCGGGGAGAGACCCAGTACTTC.

The V call is TRBV5-6, the J call TRBJ1-1; D gene unclear. From germline, CDR1 is SGHDT and CDR2 YYEEEE. Trimming pared 0 bases from V and 2 bases from J, leaving 5 bases between. CDR3 length: 13 amino acids. CDR3 loop: CASSLEPNTEAFF. The DNA for the CDR3 is TGTGCCAGCAGCTTGGAGCCTAACACTGAAGCTTTCTTT.

The chain combines TRBV3-1 with TRBJ2-2, with TRBD1 matching over 8 bases. The CDR3 is made up of 15 amino acids. J was trimmed by 6 bases and V by 3 bases; bases with no gene match: 6. The germline V gene encodes CDR1 LGHDT and CDR2 YNNKEL (reference sequence). The CDR3 is CASSHMAGGPGELFF. CDR3 in DNA: TGTGCCAGCAGCCATATGGCAGGGGGCCCCGGGGAGCTGTTTTTT. The full variable domain, in which reference TRBV3-1 and TRBJ2-2 provide the parts outside the CDR3, is DTAVSQTPKYLVTQMGNDKSIKCEQNLGHDTMYWYKQDSKKFLKIMFSYNNKELIINETVPNRFSPKSPDKAHLNLHINSLELGDSAVYFCASSHMAGGPGELFFGEGSRLTVL.

The chain has TRBV29-1 and TRBJ2-2, with 8 bases fitting TRBD2. CDR3 length equals 14 residues. Germline V lookup: CDR1 SQVTM, CDR2 ANQGSEA. The V gene end was trimmed by 4 bases and the J gene end by 7 bases; junction bases not matched to a gene: 8. CDR3 coding DNA: TGCAGCGTTGTGGTTAGCGGGGTTGGCGGGGAGCTGTTTTTT. Encoded protein: CSVVVSGVGGELFF.

The CDR3 protein is CASSATGFSQPQHF. The DNA of the CDR3 is TGTGCCAGTAGTGCCACAGGGTTCAGCCAGCCCCAGCATTTT. The J gene is TRBJ1-5, the V gene TRBV19; D perhaps matches TRBD1 (6 bases). Germline V lookup: CDR1 LNHDA, CDR2 SQIVND (reference sequence). Trimming removed 5 bases at V and 7 bases at J, with 15 bases between. The CDR3 has 14 amino acids.

The chain couples TRBV20-1 to TRBJ1-1, with D hard to call. CDR1 is DFQATT, CDR2 SNEGSKA, per germline (reference sequence). This CDR3 comprises 12 residues. V was trimmed by 3 bases and J by 8 bases, leaving 13 bases between them. This CDR3 reads CSASPGPREAFF. In DNA form, the CDR3 reads TGCAGTGCTAGTCCAGGACCCCGGGAAGCTTTCTTT.